Presented here are 28 T cell receptor beta chains from one specimen sequenced in a study of T cells expressing NK-cell markers. TCRdb processed the 5' RACE reads again and assigns one entry to each CDR3 protein, with no DNA. This sample's table has approximately 460,000 distinct CDR3 sequences. The sample consisted of blood T cells: a sorted CD56 or NKG2C T cell subset, CD4+ or CD8+ T cells, or bulk PBMC T cells (not recorded which). Receptors were obtained from a woman aged 18 to 75 in good health.

J is TRBJ1-2 and V is TRBV10-3. Germline assignment: CDR1 ENHRY and CDR2 SYGVKD. The CDR3 spans 14 residues. The CDR3 sequence: CAISVTEAYYGYTF.

The chain combines TRBV7-2 with TRBJ1-4; the D call of TRBD1 rests on TCRdb alone, since no DNA is present to check it. The CDR3 spans 15 residues. Germline CDR1 is SGHTA and CDR2 is FQGNSA. The CDR3 here is CASSLAGGANEKLFF.

V usage is TRBV7-3 and J usage is TRBJ2-1; TCRdb returns TRBD2, unconfirmable since there is no DNA. The CDR3 runs 15 residues. Per germline, CDR1 SGHTA and CDR2 FQGTGA. CDR3 region: CASSFWSSGTNEQFF.

This rearrangement joins TRBV12-3 or TRBV12-4 to TRBJ2-2. The CDR3 runs to 12 residues. The CDR3 is CASSWSYGELFF.

The chain links TRBV6-5 to TRBJ2-2. This CDR3 has 14 residues. Germline CDR1 is MNHEY and CDR2 is SVGAGI. The CDR3 region is CASKFAWSTGELFF.

The V and J genes are TRBV11-2 and TRBJ2-4; the D call of TRBD2 rests on TCRdb alone, since no DNA is present to check it. The germline V gene has CDR1 SGHAT and CDR2 FQNNGV. CDR3 length equals 18 residues. CDR3 sequence: CASSLESVRVPAKNIQYF.

The genes are TRBV20-1 and TRBJ1-1; absent DNA, TCRdb's TRBD1 call cannot be checked. CDR3 length: 13 residues. Germline-derived CDR1 and CDR2 are DFQATT and SNEGSKA (reference sequence). CDR3: CSARETGRTEAFF.

The chain links TRBV29-1 to TRBJ1-4. The CDR3 length is 14 residues. From germline, CDR1 is SQVTM and CDR2 ANQGSEA. CDR3 protein: CSVGLGTLNEKLFF.

V usage is TRBV7-8 and J usage is TRBJ2-2; TCRdb indicates TRBD2, and absent DNA this call remains unverified. The V gene's germline CDR1 is SGHVS and CDR2 FQNEAQ. The CDR3 is 16 residues long. The CDR3 region is CASSFPAGWSTGELFF.

The chain uses TRBV4-3 and TRBJ2-3; checking the TCRdb D call of TRBD1 is not possible without DNA. The CDR3 contains 17 residues. Germline V gene sequence: CDR1 LGHNA, CDR2 YSLEER. The CDR3 spells CASSRRGTTTSTDTQYF.

The chain recombines TRBV7-9 with TRBJ2-7; the D call from TCRdb, TRBD2, cannot be confirmed without DNA. This CDR3 has 16 amino acids. The germline gives CDR1 SEHNR, CDR2 FQNEAQ (reference sequence). The CDR3 here is CASSRAGGSGSPEQYF.

The V gene is TRBV12-3 or TRBV12-4, the J gene TRBJ1-2; TCRdb designates TRBD1, a call that cannot be tested without DNA. The CDR3 length is 15 residues. The CDR3 loop is CASSPNRQGTYGYTF.

The chain has TRBV10-3 and TRBJ2-1; the TRBD2 assignment by TCRdb is unverifiable without DNA. The germline CDR1 and CDR2 sequences are ENHRY and SYGVKD. This CDR3 comprises 15 residues. The CDR3: CAIKKLAGGNNEQFF.

V gene TRBV3-1 combines with J gene TRBJ1-1; the TCRdb D gene call, TRBD1, has no DNA to confirm it. CDR1 and CDR2 from the germline V gene are LGHDT and YNNKEL (reference sequence). The length of the CDR3 is 18 residues. The CDR3 sequence: CASSQEGGDGAMNTEAFF.

J is TRBJ2-5 and V is TRBV21-1; no DNA is available, so the TRBD2 call from TCRdb remains unchecked. TRBV21-1 is reported as a pseudogene. The length of the CDR3 is 16 residues. The CDR3 spells CASSKPGTRGSETQYF.

The chain combines TRBV5-1 with TRBJ2-5; TCRdb reports TRBD1, a call that lacks DNA to check it against. The CDR3 length is 17 residues. The V gene's germline CDR1 is SGHRS and CDR2 YFSETQ. This CDR3 reads CASSAATGTALQETQYF.

V gene TRBV5-1 combines with J gene TRBJ2-2; TCRdb designates TRBD1, a call that cannot be tested without DNA. Germline V CDR1 and CDR2: SGHRS, YFSETQ. The CDR3 contains 17 residues. The CDR3 here is CASSRDAGATNTGELFF.

J is TRBJ2-1 and V is TRBV20-1; TCRdb outputs TRBD2, but without DNA this stays unchecked. Germline CDR1 DFQATT, CDR2 SNEGSKA (reference sequence). The CDR3 loop spans 19 amino acids. Here the CDR3 reads CSARDFLASGGSGYNEQFF.

The chain recombines TRBV20-1 with TRBJ1-2; TCRdb picks TRBD1, but there is no DNA to check that call. The germline V gene encodes CDR1 DFQATT and CDR2 SNEGSKA (reference sequence). The CDR3 totals 14 residues. CDR3 region: CSASTQGSNYGYTF.

The chain employs TRBV25-1 and TRBJ2-7; TCRdb designates TRBD1, a call that cannot be tested without DNA. This CDR3 region has 13 residues. Germline loops: CDR1 MGHDK, CDR2 SYGVNS. This chain's CDR3 is CASTPLGGDEQYF.

This chain links TRBV12-3 or TRBV12-4 with TRBJ1-1. The CDR3 is 13 amino acids. The CDR3 reads CASSRIRETEAFF.

The J gene is TRBJ2-3, the V gene TRBV4-3; TCRdb gives TRBD1 as the D gene, but with no DNA this cannot be confirmed. Germline loops: CDR1 LGHNA, CDR2 YSLEER. The CDR3 has 17 amino acids. The CDR3 spells CASSQALMGRSTDTQYF.

The CDR3 is CASQQGVAKNIQYF. The chain couples TRBV7-2 to TRBJ2-4. Looked up from germline, CDR1 is SGHTA and CDR2 is FQGNSA. This CDR3 is 14 amino acids long.

J is TRBJ2-3 and V is TRBV9. Germline CDR1 reads SGDLS; CDR2 reads YYNGEE. The CDR3 covers 13 residues. The CDR3: CASSVGRADTQYF.

The V call is TRBV6-4, the J call TRBJ2-2; checking the TCRdb D call of TRBD1 is not possible without DNA. Germline CDR1 and CDR2: MRHNA and SNTAGT. The CDR3 is made up of 16 amino acids. CDR3 sequence reads: CASSDTRGAYTGELFF.

The chain has TRBV5-1 and TRBJ2-3; absent DNA, TCRdb's TRBD1 call cannot be checked. The germline V gene has CDR1 SGHRS and CDR2 YFSETQ. The CDR3 is 15 amino acids. This chain's CDR3 is CASSLEGSSGDTQYF.

The chain's CDR3 is CASSYNSPLQGTSGELFF. The chain uses TRBV11-1 and TRBJ2-2; lacking DNA, the TRBD1 call made by TCRdb goes unchecked. This CDR3 region has 18 residues. The germline CDR1 and CDR2 sequences are SGHAT and FQDESV (reference sequence).

The rearrangement links TRBV30 to TRBJ2-2; there is no DNA to check the TCRdb D call of TRBD2. The CDR3 runs to 16 residues. Germline loops: CDR1 GTSNPN, CDR2 SVGIG (reference sequence). The CDR3 region is CAWSGVAGYYTGELFF. Variable domain in full (rest from reference TRBV30 and TRBJ2-2): SQTIHQWPATLVQPVGSPLSLECTVEGTSNPNLYWYRQAAGRGLQLLFYSVGIGQISSEVPQNLSASRPQDRQFILSSKKLLLSDSGFYLCAWSGVAGYYTGELFFGEGSRLTVL.